Described below is a single T cell receptor beta chain sequence and its context. Its target is unknown. The investigators amplified TCR beta CDR3 regions from RNA transcripts. RT-PCR in the first round (using the HTBI primer set) targeted the TCR CDR3. One entry per CDR3 protein results from TCRdb running MiXCR on the multiplex PCR reads. The sample has about 250,000 distinct CDR3 sequences, roughly 22% seen once. The V end lost 9 bases, the J end lost 1 base, and 7 bases lay between the germline ends. The germline V gene encodes CDR1 MNHNS and CDR2 SASEGT. The CDR3 totals 12 residues. This sample is part of a study of T cells in Graves' hyperthyroidism and ophthalmopathy. Study-wide findings and caveats: The model anticipated ophthalmopathy a median around six months pre-onset. The blood repertoire included most of the expanded thyroid clonotypes above 0.001.

Uncontrolled infection, other autoimmune disease, pregnancy or lactation led to exclusion. Sequenced sample: blood. This TCR was sampled from a man aged 25 to 40 with Graves' ophthalmopathy. The chain is built from TRBV6-1 and TRBJ1-5; weak D call: TRBD1 (5 bases). The CDR3: CASRDSNQPQHF. Written as DNA, the CDR3 is TGTGCCAGTCGGGACAGCAATCAGCCCCAGCATTTT.